These 6 T cell receptor beta chains were all obtained from the same sample, sequenced in a study of blood T cell repertoires in COVID-19. Repertoires were generated with immunoSEQ multiplex PCR, while TCRdb's copy carries only in-frame clones and drops some. This table has 120,000 to 150,000 clones, around four fifths appearing once. The sample comprised peripheral blood. These TCRs come from a human donor in a cohort sampled during active COVID-19.

This chain uses TRBV7-9 with TRBJ2-7, with TRBD2 matching over 8 bases. CDR3 size: 14 residues. Germline CDR1 and CDR2: SEHNR and FQNEAQ (reference sequence). After removal of 1 base from V and 3 bases from J, the junction contained 2 bases not matched to a gene. The CDR3 DNA reads TGTGCCAGCAGCTTAGGGCGGGAGGTCTACGAGCAGTACGTC. Protein: CASSLGREVYEQYV.

The gene calls are TRBV6-5 and TRBJ1-5; D gene uncertain. CDR3 length: 15 residues. Germline CDR1 MNHEY, CDR2 SVGAGI. V shed 5 bases and J shed 2 bases, with 13 bases lying between them. The chain's CDR3 is CASSPGSGGNQPQHF. CDR3 coding DNA: TGTGCCAGCAGTCCGGGAAGCGGAGGCAATCAGCCCCAGCATTTT.

The chain employs TRBV11-2 and TRBJ1-1; the D gene is possibly TRBD1 (6 bases). The V and J ends lost 4 bases and 0 bases respectively, with 9 bases between them. This CDR3 is built from 14 residues. Germline loops: CDR1 SGHAT, CDR2 FQNNGV. CDR3 in DNA: TGTGCCAGCAGCTCGAACAGGGTGAACACTGAAGCTTTCTTT. Translating it yields CASSSNRVNTEAFF.

This chain joins TRBV11-1 and TRBJ2-7; no reliable D call. V lost 0 bases, J lost 0 bases, and 6 bases lay in between. CDR3 length: 14 amino acids. Germline CDR1 SGHAT, CDR2 FQDESV (reference sequence). CDR3 in amino acids: CASSLAPSSYEQYV. The CDR3 bases are TGTGCCAGCAGCTTAGCGCCGAGCTCCTACGAGCAGTACGTC.

The chain links TRBV14 to TRBJ1-4, with D maybe TRBD1 (6 bases). V was pared by 3 bases and J by 2 bases, with 10 bases between. Germline V gives CDR1 SGHDN, CDR2 FVKESK. The CDR3 spans 15 residues. CDR3 region: CASSQGASTNEKLFF. CDR3 DNA sequence: TGTGCCAGCAGCCAGGGGGCTTCCACTAATGAAAAACTGTTTTTT.

The chain recombines TRBV29-1 with TRBJ2-2; weak D call: TRBD1 (7 bases). Trimming took 6 bases from V and 5 from J, leaving 16 bases between them. CDR3 length: 14 residues. The germline V gene has CDR1 SQVTM and CDR2 ANQGSEA. CDR3 amino acids: CSVRQGGDTGELFF. CDR3 nucleotide sequence: TGCAGCGTGCGACAGGGAGGTGATACCGGGGAGCTGTTTTTT.